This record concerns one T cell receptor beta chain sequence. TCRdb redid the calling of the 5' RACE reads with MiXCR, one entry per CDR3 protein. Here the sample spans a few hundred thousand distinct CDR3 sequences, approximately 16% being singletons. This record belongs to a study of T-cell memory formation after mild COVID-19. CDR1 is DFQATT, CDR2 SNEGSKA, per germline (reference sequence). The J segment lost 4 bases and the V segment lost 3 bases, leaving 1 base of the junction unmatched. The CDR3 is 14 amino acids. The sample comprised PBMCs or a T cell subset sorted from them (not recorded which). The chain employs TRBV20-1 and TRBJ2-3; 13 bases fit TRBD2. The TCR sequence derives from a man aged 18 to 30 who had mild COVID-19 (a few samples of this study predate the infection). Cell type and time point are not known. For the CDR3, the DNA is TGCAGTGCTAGGGGACTAGCGGGGTCAGATACGCAGTATTTT. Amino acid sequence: CSARGLAGSDTQYF.